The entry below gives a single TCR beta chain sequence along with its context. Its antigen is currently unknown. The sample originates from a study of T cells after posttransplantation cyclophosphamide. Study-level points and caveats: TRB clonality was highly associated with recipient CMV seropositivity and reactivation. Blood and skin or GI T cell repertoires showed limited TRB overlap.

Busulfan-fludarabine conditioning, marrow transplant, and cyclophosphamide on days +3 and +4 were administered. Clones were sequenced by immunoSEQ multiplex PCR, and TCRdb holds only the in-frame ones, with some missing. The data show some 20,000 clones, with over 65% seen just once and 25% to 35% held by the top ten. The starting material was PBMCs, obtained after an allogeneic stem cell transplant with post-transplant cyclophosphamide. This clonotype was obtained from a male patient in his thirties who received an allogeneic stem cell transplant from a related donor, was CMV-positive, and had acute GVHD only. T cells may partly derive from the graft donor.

CDR3 residues: CATSRDPGYQETQYF. CDR3 nucleotides: TGTGCCACCAGCAGAGATCCAGGGTACCAAGAGACCCAGTACTTC. The V call is TRBV15, the J call TRBJ2-5, with D maybe TRBD1 (5 bases). The V and J ends lost 0 bases and 0 bases respectively, with 8 bases between them. Per the germline V gene, CDR1 is LNHNV and CDR2 is YYDKDF (reference sequence). The CDR3 sequence is 15 residues long.